The 27 T cell receptor beta chains presented below share a single source sample, sequenced in a study of T cells in localized non-small cell lung cancer. Sequenced by immunoSEQ multiplex PCR; TCRdb stores in-frame clones only, minus some. This table holds 64,000 or so clones, 85% to 90% found once. Sample: peripheral blood, taken before any cancer treatment. These TCRs come from a woman aged 40-69 years with stage I lung adenocarcinoma.

The J gene is TRBJ2-2, the V gene TRBV27; the D is unclear. Germline lookup yields CDR1 MNHEY and CDR2 SMNVEV (reference sequence). V lost 5 bases, J lost 7 bases, and 20 bases lay in between. This CDR3 region has 16 residues. CDR3 bases: TGTGCCAGCAGTCCGGACGGCCAACTGTCGGTCGGGGAGCTGTTTTTT. Its translation is CASSPDGQLSVGELFF.

The chain is built from TRBV19 and TRBJ1-1; D is uncertain. The CDR3 is made up of 14 amino acids. Per germline, CDR1 LNHDA and CDR2 SQIVND (reference sequence). Trimming stripped 0 bases from V and 6 bases from J, with 11 bases between. CDR3 in amino acids: CASSIETTKAEAFF. The CDR3 nucleotides are TGTGCCAGTAGTATAGAGACGACGAAAGCTGAAGCTTTCTTT.

The rearrangement joins TRBV27 to TRBJ2-1, with D tentatively TRBD2 (5 bases). Germline CDR1 MNHEY, CDR2 SMNVEV (reference sequence). The CDR3 is made up of 16 amino acids. V was cut by 5 bases and J by 0 bases, with 14 bases left in between. In DNA, the CDR3 is TGTGCCAGCAGTGCGACTACCCAAAGCTCCTACAATGAGCAGTTCTTC. Protein: CASSATTQSSYNEQFF.

The chain employs TRBV19 and TRBJ2-7; 7 positions agree with TRBD1. CDR1 is LNHDA, CDR2 SQIVND, per germline (reference sequence). Trimming cost V 5 bases and J 0 bases; bases outside gene matches: 4. The CDR3 has 14 residues. CDR3 protein: CASSSGDSSYEQYF. The CDR3, as DNA: TGTGCCAGTAGTTCCGGGGACAGCTCCTACGAGCAGTACTTC.

The chain has TRBV29-1 and TRBJ1-1; TRBD1 is a possible D gene (5 bases). Germline CDR1 reads SQVTM; CDR2 reads ANQGSEA. Between the trimmed V and J ends, which lost 5 bases and 10 bases, there was a span of 8 bases. CDR3 length: 9 amino acids. The CDR3: CSVSRGAFF. In DNA form, the CDR3 reads TGCAGCGTTTCTAGGGGAGCTTTCTTT. Full variable domain (remainder filled in from reference TRBV29-1 and TRBJ1-1): SAVISQKPSRDICQRGTSLTIQCQVDSQVTMMFWYRQQPGQSLTLIATANQGSEATYESGFVIDKFPISRPNLTFSTLTVSNMSPEDSSIYLCSVSRGAFFGQGTRLTVV.

The genes are TRBV5-6 and TRBJ2-7; D gene unclear. V lost 4 bases to trimming and J lost 6 bases, with 14 bases between them. Germline CDR1 SGHDT, CDR2 YYEEEE. CDR3 length equals 13 residues. Written as DNA, the CDR3 is TGTGCCAGCAGCCCCCCGGCAGGAACCGAGCAGTACTTC. Translation gives CASSPPAGTEQYF.

This chain joins TRBV14 and TRBJ2-1; D gene ambiguous. The CDR3 extends over 15 amino acids. CDR1 is SGHDN, CDR2 FVKESK, per germline. With 0 bases removed from V and 4 bases from J, the gap between germline ends came to 10 bases. CDR3 protein: CASSQEGKGYNEQFF. The CDR3 DNA is TGTGCCAGCAGCCAAGAGGGGAAAGGTTACAATGAGCAGTTCTTC.

This sequence joins TRBV9 and TRBJ1-6; D is unresolved. The CDR3 runs 14 residues. Trimming took 1 base from V and 8 from J, leaving 10 bases between them. The germline CDR1 and CDR2 sequences are SGDLS and YYNGEE. CDR3 in DNA: TGTGCCAGCAGCGTATCTAGCAATGATTCACCCCTCCACTTT. Its protein is CASSVSSNDSPLHF.

In nucleotides, the CDR3 is TGTGCCAGCAGCCCCGGGGCAGGGGGTCAGCCCCAGCATTTT. Translating it yields CASSPGAGGQPQHF. This chain joins TRBV6-5 and TRBJ1-5; 7 bases match TRBD1. Germline V gene data show CDR1 as MNHEY and CDR2 as SVGAGI. The CDR3 is 14 residues long. The J segment lost 6 bases and the V segment lost 6 bases, leaving 8 bases of the junction unmatched.

The V and J genes are TRBV7-9 and TRBJ1-2; D not certain. Between the trimmed V and J ends, which lost 5 bases and 0 bases, there was a span of 16 bases. The CDR3 consists of 16 residues. CDR1 is SEHNR, CDR2 FQNEAQ, per germline (reference sequence). The chain's CDR3 is CASSVTLGNSNYGYTF. For the CDR3, the DNA is TGTGCCAGCAGCGTTACCCTCGGGAACTCTAACTATGGCTACACCTTC.

The rearrangement uses TRBV10-3 and TRBJ2-7, with 10 bases aligning to TRBD1. Germline V lookup: CDR1 ENHRY, CDR2 SYGVKD. The CDR3 has 14 residues. V was pared by 7 bases and J by 2 bases, with 5 bases of the junction left unmatched. CDR3 region: CAITRTGGAYEQYF. The CDR3 DNA reads as TGTGCCATCACTCGGACAGGGGGGGCCTACGAGCAGTACTTC.

The gene calls are TRBV25-1 and TRBJ1-2; D is undetermined. The germline gives CDR1 MGHDK, CDR2 SYGVNS. V lost 2 bases, J lost 5 bases, and 6 bases lay in between. This CDR3 region has 12 residues. CDR3 coding DNA: TGTGCCAGCAGTGAAAATGGTTATGGCTACACCTTC. Translating it yields CASSENGYGYTF.

V and J are TRBV7-9 and TRBJ1-1; 8 bases are a match to TRBD1. CDR1 and CDR2 from the germline V gene are SEHNR and FQNEAQ (reference sequence). J lost 4 bases, V lost 0 bases, and 4 bases had no gene match. The CDR3 contains 15 residues. This CDR3 is CASSLAQGASTEAFF. CDR3 nucleotide sequence: TGTGCCAGCAGCTTAGCGCAGGGGGCGAGCACTGAAGCTTTCTTT.

The table lists this clone with a count of one. The genes are TRBV19 and TRBJ2-7; 9 nucleotides align to TRBD1. Germline V gene data show CDR1 as LNHDA and CDR2 as SQIVND (reference sequence). The V gene end was trimmed by 5 bases and the J gene end by 0 bases; junction bases not matched to a gene: 8. This CDR3 spans 16 amino acids. CDR3 DNA: TGTGCCAGTAGTCCCGTGACAGGGGGTAGCTCCTACGAGCAGTACTTC. Translation: CASSPVTGGSSYEQYF.

The gene calls are TRBV28 and TRBJ2-7; 8 positions match TRBD2. The CDR3 runs 16 residues. The V segment lost 7 bases and the J segment 4 bases; nucleotides outside the gene matches: 15. Germline lookup yields CDR1 MDHEN and CDR2 SYDVKM. As DNA, the CDR3 is TGTGCCAGCATCCAAGGCGGAGCGGGAGAACCGTACGAGCAGTACTTC. It specifies CASIQGGAGEPYEQYF. The entire variable domain, with the rest obtained from reference TRBV28 and TRBJ2-7, is as follows: DVKVTQSSRYLVKRTGEKVFLECVQDMDHENMFWYRQDPGLGLRLIYFSYDVKMKEKGDIPEGYSVSREKKERFSLILESASTNQTSMYLCASIQGGAGEPYEQYFGPGTRLTVT.

The CDR3 is CASSSTDFPYEQYF. CDR3 DNA: TGTGCCAGCAGCTCGACAGATTTCCCTTACGAGCAGTACTTC. The gene calls are TRBV13 and TRBJ2-7; D perhaps matches TRBD1 (5 bases). V lost 4 bases, J lost 4 bases, and 14 bases lay in between. Germline CDR1 reads PRHDT; CDR2 reads FYEKMQ (reference sequence). There are 14 residues in the CDR3.

V gene TRBV7-9 combines with J gene TRBJ2-3, with unresolved D. There are 16 residues in the CDR3. The V and J ends lost 3 bases and 7 bases respectively, with 20 bases between them. The germline gives CDR1 SEHNR, CDR2 FQNEAQ (reference sequence). CDR3 in DNA: TGTGCCAGCAGCTTTCCGAATTTAGGTTCAATTCATACGCAGTATTTT. This codes for CASSFPNLGSIHTQYF.

The chain couples TRBV12-5 to TRBJ1-1; possibly TRBD1 for D (5 bases). Germline V gives CDR1 LGHNT, CDR2 FRNRAP. The CDR3 extends over 13 amino acids. V was clipped by 4 bases and J by 5 bases, with 11 bases between them. The CDR3 DNA reads TGTGCTAGTGGTTCACCCGGGGGGACTGAAGCTTTCTTT. This encodes CASGSPGGTEAFF.

V usage is TRBV5-1 and J usage is TRBJ1-1; D is ambiguous. Trimming stripped 7 bases from V and 1 base from J, with 11 bases between. The CDR3 runs to 13 residues. Germline CDR1 reads SGHRS; CDR2 reads YFSETQ. The CDR3 spells CASYGVTNTEAFF. The CDR3 region has the DNA TGCGCCAGCTACGGGGTGACGAACACTGAAGCTTTCTTT.

This clone was recorded only once. J is TRBJ2-1 and V is TRBV2, with D unresolved. CDR1 and CDR2 from the germline V gene are SNHLY and FYNNEI. V shed 4 bases and J shed 2 bases, with 12 bases lying between them. The CDR3 consists of 15 residues. The CDR3, as DNA: TGTGCCAGCAGTGTGTCCGTGGATCCCTACAATGAGCAGTTCTTC. Translation: CASSVSVDPYNEQFF.

This chain links TRBV19 with TRBJ2-2; no clear D gene. Germline V gives CDR1 LNHDA, CDR2 SQIVND (reference sequence). Trimming pared 5 bases from V and 3 bases from J, leaving 4 bases between. The CDR3 spans 12 residues. The CDR3 sequence is CASSPYTGELFF. CDR3 nucleotides: TGTGCCAGTAGTCCCTACACCGGGGAGCTGTTTTTT.

The gene calls are TRBV2 and TRBJ1-2; 8 bases align to TRBD1. CDR1 SNHLY and CDR2 FYNNEI come from the germline V gene. The CDR3 sequence is 14 residues long. Losses at the gene ends were 6 bases for V and 6 bases for J; bases not matched to a gene: 9. In DNA form, the CDR3 reads TGTGCCAGCAGGGAACATGGACAGGGCGATGGCTACACCTTC. Translating gives CASREHGQGDGYTF.

The rearrangement joins TRBV7-2 to TRBJ2-4; the match to TRBD1 covers 7 bases. Trimming cost V 4 bases and J 0 bases; bases outside gene matches: 12. This CDR3 is built from 18 residues. The germline gives CDR1 SGHTA, CDR2 FQGNSA. DNA for the CDR3: TGTGCCAGCAGCTATTTTAAACAGGGGATCATAGCCAAAAACATTCAGTACTTC. Encoded protein: CASSYFKQGIIAKNIQYF.

The CDR3 DNA is TGTGCCAGCAGCTTATACGGACAGGGGGGCGTTGGCGTCCTGACTTTC. This sequence encodes CASSLYGQGGVGVLTF. This chain connects TRBV7-2 to TRBJ2-6, with TRBD1 matching 10 bases. This CDR3 comprises 16 residues. Germline V gene data show CDR1 as SGHTA and CDR2 as FQGNSA. With V trimmed by 2 bases and J by 12 bases, 10 bases remained unmatched. Full variable domain (outside the CDR3, taken from reference TRBV7-2 and TRBJ2-6): GAGVSQSPSNKVTEKGKDVELRCDPISGHTALYWYRQSLGQGLEFLIYFQGNSAPDKSGLPSDRFSAERTGGSVSTLTIQRTQQEDSAVYLCASSLYGQGGVGVLTFGAGSRLTVL.

The rearrangement joins TRBV5-8 to TRBJ1-4; tentatively, D is TRBD1 (6 bases). Trimming shortened V by 0 bases and J by 0 bases, and 6 bases separated the two germline ends. The CDR3 sequence is 15 residues long. CDR1 is SGHTS, CDR2 YDEGEE, per germline. CDR3 in amino acids: CASSLGQATNEKLFF. The CDR3 DNA reads TGTGCCAGCAGCTTGGGACAGGCAACTAATGAAAAACTGTTTTTT.

This rearrangement joins TRBV6-1 to TRBJ2-3; TRBD1 agrees at 9 bases. Per the germline V gene, CDR1 is MNHNS and CDR2 is SASEGT. Trimming removed 6 bases from V and 3 bases from J; junction bases left unmatched: 4. There are 14 residues in the CDR3. Here the CDR3 reads CASSDRGMTDTQYF. CDR3 coding DNA: TGTGCCAGCAGCGACAGGGGGATGACAGATACGCAGTATTTT.

This chain's CDR3 is CSVEDGGGAFF. The CDR3 DNA sequence: TGCAGCGTTGAAGATGGTGGGGGGGCTTTCTTT. The chain is built from TRBV29-1 and TRBJ1-1, with a weak D call TRBD1 (5 bases). Per germline, CDR1 SQVTM and CDR2 ANQGSEA. Trimming left V 0 bases short and J 11 bases short, with 10 bases between. The CDR3 sequence is 11 residues long. The whole variable domain, remainder taken from reference TRBV29-1 and TRBJ1-1, is SAVISQKPSRDICQRGTSLTIQCQVDSQVTMMFWYRQQPGQSLTLIATANQGSEATYESGFVIDKFPISRPNLTFSTLTVSNMSPEDSSIYLCSVEDGGGAFFGQGTRLTVV.